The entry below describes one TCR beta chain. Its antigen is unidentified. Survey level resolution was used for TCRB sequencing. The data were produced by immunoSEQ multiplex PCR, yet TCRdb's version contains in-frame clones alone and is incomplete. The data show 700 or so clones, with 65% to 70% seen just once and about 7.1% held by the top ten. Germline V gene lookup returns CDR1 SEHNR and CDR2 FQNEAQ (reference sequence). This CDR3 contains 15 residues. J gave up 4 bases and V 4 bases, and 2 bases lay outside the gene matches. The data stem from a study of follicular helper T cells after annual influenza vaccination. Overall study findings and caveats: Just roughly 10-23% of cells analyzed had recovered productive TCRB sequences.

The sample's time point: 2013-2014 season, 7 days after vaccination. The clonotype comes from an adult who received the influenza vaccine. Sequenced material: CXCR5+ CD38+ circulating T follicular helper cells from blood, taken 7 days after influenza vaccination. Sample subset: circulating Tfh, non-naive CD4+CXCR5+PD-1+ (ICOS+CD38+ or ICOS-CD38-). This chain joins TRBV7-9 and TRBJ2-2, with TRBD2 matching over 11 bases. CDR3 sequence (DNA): TGTGCCAGCAGCTACGGACTAGCGGGCACCGGGGAGCTGTTTTTT. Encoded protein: CASSYGLAGTGELFF.